This T cell receptor beta chain comes out of a study of cytomegalovirus exposure and HLA in healthy donors. Study-level findings and limits: The CMV antigen specificity of a few CMV-associated chains was confirmed through in vitro analysis.

CDR1 PRHDT and CDR2 FYEKMQ come from the germline V gene (reference sequence). CDR3 size: 18 residues. Trimming at V came to 0 bases and at J to 3 bases, leaving 11 bases not matched to a gene. The PCR was carried out with 60 Vbeta primers and 13 Jbeta primers. The repertoire was sequenced with immunoSEQ multiplex PCR; TCRdb's copy has only in-frame clones and lacks some. The sample contains 95,000 to 100,000 clones, approximately 80% of which appear only once. This clone was seen a single time. Its antigen is not identified. The V and J genes are TRBV13 and TRBJ1-1; TRBD1 matches at 9 bases. The specimen sequenced was PBMCs. The sequence derives from a woman aged 60 to 75 in good health and CMV-seronegative. The CDR3 DNA reads as TGTGCCAGCAGCTTAGGAACAGGGGGCCTGGGGCTATACACTGAAGCTTTCTTT. This encodes CASSLGTGGLGLYTEAFF.